The 11 T cell receptor beta chains given below trace back to one sample, sequenced in a study of T cells in women clearing cervical HPV infection. The data were produced by immunoSEQ multiplex PCR, yet TCRdb's version contains in-frame clones alone and is incomplete. The ten top clones account for 0.98%, within a sample of tens of thousands of clones. Sequences were obtained from blood buffy coat. The receptors were sampled from a woman between 18 and 69 years old with a cervical HPV16 infection that either progressed to CIN3+ or cleared (not recorded which).

Concerning this clone: The CDR3 end falls 3 residues outside the read, so it is completed with the germline J gene. V usage is TRBV19 and J usage is TRBJ1-2, with D perhaps matching TRBD1 (6 bases). The CDR3 runs to 15 residues. CDR1 and CDR2 (germline): LNHDA, SQIVND (reference sequence). CDR3 in amino acids: CASSIKSFRTDTYTF. The part of the CDR3 DNA that was read is TGTGCCAGTAGTATTAAATCGTTCAGGACAGATACC.

About this clone: The sequence runs out 3 residues before the end of the CDR3; the remainder is reconstructed from the germline J gene. This chain joins TRBV15 and TRBJ2-5; the D gene is possibly TRBD1 (7 bases). Per the germline V gene, CDR1 is LNHNV and CDR2 is YYDKDF (reference sequence). CDR3 length equals 18 residues. V was trimmed by 4 bases and J by 2 bases, leaving 23 bases between them. The part of the CDR3 DNA that was read is TGTGCCACCAGCACTGGGCCCGGAGGGGGCGCGGGGCAAGAGACC. Translated, it gives CATSTGPGGGAGQET. The full-length CDR3 reads as CATSTGPGGGAGQETQYF.

This CDR3 is CASSLRTSGWETQYF. The sequenced part of the CDR3 DNA is TGTGCCAGCAGCCTACGGACTAGCGGTTGGGAGACG. V and J are TRBV7-6 and TRBJ2-3; 10 bases line up with TRBD2. Sequencing ends 3 residues short of the CDR3 end; the germline J gene provides the rest. This CDR3 contains 15 residues. CDR1 and CDR2 from the germline V gene are SGHVS and FNYEAQ.

About this clone itself: From the germline J gene comes the end of the CDR3, since the read stops 3 residues before it. This rearrangement joins TRBV5-1 to TRBJ2-7; 13 bases match TRBD2. The germline gives CDR1 SGHRS, CDR2 YFSETQ. With V trimmed by 4 bases and J by 0 bases, 10 bases remained unmatched. This CDR3 has 18 amino acids. CDR3 protein: CASSLLPGLAGTSYEQYF. CDR3 DNA (partial): TGCGCCAGCAGCCTCCTACCGGGACTAGCGGGAACCTCCTACGAG. Combining the CDR3 with reference TRBV5-1 and TRBJ2-7 gives the whole variable domain KAGVTQTPRYLIKTRGQQVTLSCSPISGHRSVSWYQQTPGQGLQFLFEYFSETQRNKGNFPGRFSGRQFSNSRSEMNVSTLELGDSALYLCASSLLPGLAGTSYEQYFGPGTRLTVT.

For this clone: The CDR3 end is not reached by the read, which stops 3 residues before it; the germline J gene fills it in. This rearrangement joins TRBV12-3 or TRBV12-4 to TRBJ1-5; possibly TRBD1 for D (6 bases). This CDR3 contains 13 residues. V was pared by 3 bases and J by 4 bases, with 7 bases between. CDR3 DNA (partial): TGTGCCAGCAGTTTGGGGGCGAATCAGCCC. Residues: CASSLGANQP. The entire CDR3 is CASSLGANQPQHF.

Concerning this clone itself: Read coverage stops 3 residues before the CDR3 terminus; the germline J gene supplies the remainder. This sample also contains other DNA sequences that code for the same CDR3. V usage is TRBV2 and J usage is TRBJ2-1; D might be TRBD1 (6 bases). V was cut by 1 base and J by 5 bases, with 12 bases left in between. The germline gives CDR1 SNHLY, CDR2 FYNNEI. This CDR3 contains 15 residues. The DNA read from the CDR3 is TGTGCCAGCAGTGAAGGAACAGGGTTCGACAATGAG. The encoded protein is CASSEGTGFDNE. The whole CDR3 is CASSEGTGFDNEQFF.

Partial CDR3 DNA: TGCAGTGCGTACAGGGCCCACGAG. This encodes CSAYRAHE. The whole CDR3 sequence is CSAYRAHEQYF. The rearrangement uses TRBV20-1 and TRBJ2-7; a possible D gene is TRBD1 (6 bases). The CDR3 end lies 3 residues beyond the end of the read and is filled in from the germline J gene. This CDR3 spans 11 amino acids. Germline values: CDR1 DFQATT, CDR2 SNEGSKA (reference sequence). Between the trimmed V and J ends, which lost 6 bases and 5 bases, there was a span of 11 bases.

Comments on this clone: The read ends 3 residues early relative to the CDR3; the germline J gene fills the gap. The gene calls are TRBV5-1 and TRBJ2-2, with 7 bases that match TRBD1. This CDR3 contains 16 residues. The trim removed 0 bases at V and 2 bases at J, leaving 4 bases unmatched. CDR1 and CDR2 from the germline V gene are SGHRS and YFSETQ. CDR3 DNA, as far as it was read: TGCGCCAGCAGCTTGGCCGGGACAGATAACACCGGGGAG. Translation gives CASSLAGTDNTGE. The full CDR3 sequence reads CASSLAGTDNTGELFF.

Of note for this clone: The CDR3 goes on 3 residues after the read ends, and that part is filled in from the germline J gene. The chain links TRBV2 to TRBJ2-5, with 10 bases identical to TRBD2. There are 12 residues in the CDR3. Unmatched junction bases numbered 0, after V lost 8 bases and J lost 3 bases. Germline V gene lookup returns CDR1 SNHLY and CDR2 FYNNEI. The covered CDR3 bases are TGTGCCAGCGGACTAGCGGAAGAGACC. Residues: CASGLAEET. The whole CDR3 sequence is CASGLAEETQYF.

A note on this clone: The CDR3 goes on 3 residues after the read ends, and that part is filled in from the germline J gene. The gene calls are TRBV11-2 and TRBJ2-1, with TRBD1 identical over 10 bases. The length of the CDR3 is 15 residues. J lost 1 base, V lost 5 bases, and 2 bases had no gene match. Germline V lookup: CDR1 SGHAT, CDR2 FQNNGV. The covered CDR3 bases are TGTGCCAGCAGCGGGACAGGGGCTTCCTACAATGAG. Translating it yields CASSGTGASYNE. The whole CDR3 region reads CASSGTGASYNEQFF.

As concerns this clone: The read stops 3 residues short of the end of the CDR3; the missing end is completed from the germline J gene. V is TRBV4-1 and J is TRBJ1-5; 9 bases are shared with TRBD1. This CDR3 spans 13 amino acids. V lost 3 bases and J lost 7; bases outside the gene matches: 1. Germline-derived CDR1 and CDR2 are MGHRA and YSYEKL. CDR3 sequence reads: CASSQTGGQPQHF. CDR3 bases read: TGCGCCAGCAGCCAGACAGGGGGACAGCCC.